These 19 T cell receptor beta chains were sequenced from one sample in a study of CD8+ T cells in alopecia areata. Treatment meaning: oral pan-JAK inhibitor, 5-10 mg twice daily. Extracted RNA was reverse transcribed into cDNA, the sequencing template. Sequencing used immunoSEQ multiplex PCR; TCRdb keeps in-frame clones, though not all of them. The sample has a few hundred thousand clones, around two fifths seen once. The sample consisted of CD4+ T cells sorted from blood, taken between weeks 30 and 35, from a patient treated with tofacitinib. The receptor source for this set is a human donor with alopecia areata.

The rearrangement uses TRBV11-2 and TRBJ2-3; TRBD2 matches at 8 bases. This CDR3 is 17 amino acids long. Germline assignment: CDR1 SGHAT and CDR2 FQNNGV. The V gene end was trimmed by 0 bases and the J gene end by 4 bases; junction bases not matched to a gene: 9. The CDR3 DNA follows: TGTGCCAGCAGCTTAGATCCGGTAGCGGGAAGGTCAGATACGCAGTATTTT. It specifies CASSLDPVAGRSDTQYF.

The chain carries TRBV4-2 and TRBJ2-5; TRBD2 aligns across 7 bases. Per germline, CDR1 LGHNA and CDR2 YNFKEQ. With 2 bases clipped from V and 5 bases from J, the junction kept 8 bases outside the gene matches. This CDR3 is 15 amino acids long. The CDR3 is CASSQRAGDSETQYF. DNA of the CDR3: TGTGCCAGCAGCCAAAGGGCGGGAGATAGTGAGACCCAGTACTTC.

The chain recombines TRBV7-9 with TRBJ1-1; D not resolved. The CDR3 runs to 14 residues. V lost 3 bases and J lost 4, with 12 bases in between. The germline gives CDR1 SEHNR, CDR2 FQNEAQ (reference sequence). This chain's CDR3 is CASSLLRGSTEAFF. The CDR3 coding sequence is TGTGCCAGCAGCTTGCTAAGAGGGTCCACTGAAGCTTTCTTT.

This chain uses TRBV2 with TRBJ2-3; 9 positions match TRBD1. CDR1 is SNHLY and CDR2 is FYNNEI in the germline V gene. The V gene end was trimmed by 6 bases and the J gene end by 2 bases; junction bases not matched to a gene: 12. CDR3 length: 17 amino acids. The CDR3 reads CASRRDRADFYTDTQYF. CDR3 coding DNA: TGTGCCAGCAGGAGGGACAGGGCTGACTTCTACACAGATACGCAGTATTTT. Full variable domain (outside the CDR3, taken from reference TRBV2 and TRBJ2-3): EPEVTQTPSHQVTQMGQEVILRCVPISNHLYFYWYRQILGQKVEFLVSFYNNEISEKSEIFDDQFSVERPDGSNFTLKIRSTKLEDSAMYFCASRRDRADFYTDTQYFGPGTRLTVL.

This chain connects TRBV7-2 to TRBJ2-3, with 9 bases aligning to TRBD1. This CDR3 spans 16 amino acids. CDR1 and CDR2 (germline): SGHTA, FQGNSA. V lost 3 bases, J lost 5 bases, and 9 bases stayed unmatched. The CDR3: CASSLTGTGSIDTQYF. In DNA form, the CDR3 reads TGTGCCAGCAGCTTGACCGGGACAGGGAGTATAGATACGCAGTATTTT. The whole variable domain, remainder taken from reference TRBV7-2 and TRBJ2-3, is GAGVSQSPSNKVTEKGKDVELRCDPISGHTALYWYRQSLGQGLEFLIYFQGNSAPDKSGLPSDRFSAERTGGSVSTLTIQRTQQEDSAVYLCASSLTGTGSIDTQYFGPGTRLTVL.

There are a few counts of this clone. The gene calls are TRBV25-1 and TRBJ2-4, with a possible D match to TRBD2 (6 bases). Germline V gene lookup returns CDR1 MGHDK and CDR2 SYGVNS. V gave up 2 bases and J gave up 9 bases, with 11 bases separating them. This CDR3 spans 13 amino acids. The CDR3 DNA sequence: TGTGCCAGCAGTGAAGAGGACGGGGGCATTCAGTACTTC. Amino acids: CASSEEDGGIQYF.

The V call is TRBV7-8, the J call TRBJ1-5; D is undetermined. V dropped 5 bases and J dropped 4 bases, with 15 bases sitting between them. The CDR3 extends over 15 amino acids. From germline, CDR1 is SGHVS and CDR2 FQNEAQ. DNA for the CDR3: TGTGCCAGCAGCCCCGTTAGGTGGGCAAATCAGCCCCAGCATTTT. It encodes CASSPVRWANQPQHF. The variable domain in full, with the rest retrieved from reference TRBV7-8 and TRBJ1-5, is GAGVSQSPRYKVAKRGQDVALRCDPISGHVSLFWYQQALGQGPEFLTYFQNEAQLDKSGLPSDRFFAERPEGSVSTLKIQRTQQEDSAVYLCASSPVRWANQPQHFGDGTRLSIL.

The V and J genes are TRBV13 and TRBJ2-1; TRBD1 aligns across 8 bases. This CDR3 is built from 15 residues. V gave up 6 bases and J gave up 8 bases; unmatched junction bases: 12. The germline V gene encodes CDR1 PRHDT and CDR2 FYEKMQ (reference sequence). CDR3 coding DNA: TGTGCCAGCAGGCAGATAGGACAGGGAAGCCATGAGCAGTTCTTC. Translated, it gives CASRQIGQGSHEQFF.

This chain connects TRBV25-1 to TRBJ1-5; D is uncertain. This CDR3 comprises 13 residues. Trimming removed 5 bases at V and 0 bases at J, with 5 bases between. The germline gives CDR1 MGHDK, CDR2 SYGVNS. The CDR3 DNA reads as TGTGCCAGCAGTAGGGATAGCAATCAGCCCCAGCATTTT. Translating it yields CASSRDSNQPQHF.

The rearrangement joins TRBV14 to TRBJ2-1, with no clear D. V lost 0 bases to trimming and J lost 4 bases, with 19 bases between them. The V gene's germline CDR1 is SGHDN and CDR2 FVKESK. The CDR3 is 18 residues long. The chain's CDR3 is CASSQDYRQAPRYNEQFF. CDR3 in DNA: TGTGCCAGCAGCCAAGATTATCGGCAGGCGCCAAGGTACAATGAGCAGTTCTTC.

The CDR3 DNA reads TGCGCCAGCAGCTTGCGGCAGGCAAATGAAAAACTGTTTTTT. It is translated as CASSLRQANEKLFF. This rearrangement joins TRBV5-1 to TRBJ1-4; D gene unclear. The V and J ends lost 1 base and 5 bases respectively, with 9 bases between them. CDR3 length equals 14 residues. Germline-derived CDR1 and CDR2 are SGHRS and YFSETQ.

The gene calls are TRBV29-1 and TRBJ2-3; the D gene is possibly TRBD2 (5 bases). V lost 0 bases to trimming and J lost 4 bases, with 11 bases between them. Germline CDR1 reads SQVTM; CDR2 reads ANQGSEA. This CDR3 has 14 amino acids. The CDR3 protein is CSVEDLGVADTQYF. The CDR3 bases are TGCAGCGTTGAAGATCTCGGGGTTGCAGATACGCAGTATTTT.

The rearrangement joins TRBV7-9 to TRBJ2-7, with TRBD2 as a possible D gene (6 bases). CDR1 and CDR2 (germline): SEHNR, FQNEAQ (reference sequence). Trimming cost V 6 bases and J 2 bases, with 11 bases left between them. There are 13 residues in the CDR3. The CDR3 sequence: CASRAGPTYEQYF. The CDR3 nucleotides read TGTGCCAGCAGAGCGGGCCCGACCTACGAGCAGTACTTC. Based on the CDR3 plus reference TRBV7-9 and TRBJ2-7, the full variable domain is DTGVSQNPRHKITKRGQNVTFRCDPISEHNRLYWYRQTLGQGPEFLTYFQNEAQLEKSRLLSDRFSAERPKGSFSTLEIQRTEQGDSAMYLCASRAGPTYEQYFGPGTRLTVT.

The V and J genes are TRBV15 and TRBJ2-7; 11 bases fit TRBD2. The CDR3 has 21 residues. CDR1 is LNHNV and CDR2 is YYDKDF in the germline V gene (reference sequence). The V and J ends lost 2 bases and 0 bases, in that order; junction bases with no gene match: 18. The CDR3 protein is CATSRSLGVTSGARGSYEQYF. The CDR3 nucleotides are TGTGCCACCAGCAGATCCTTAGGGGTGACTAGCGGGGCCCGGGGCTCCTACGAGCAGTACTTC.

This chain connects TRBV5-4 to TRBJ1-6; 7 nucleotides align to TRBD1. The CDR3 is made up of 17 amino acids. V was clipped by 4 bases and J by 3 bases; unmatched bases: 10. CDR1 and CDR2 (germline): SGHNT, YYREEE (reference sequence). CDR3 loop: CASSPDLGQHYNSPLHF. CDR3 in DNA: TGTGCCAGCAGCCCGGACCTGGGACAGCACTATAATTCACCCCTCCACTTT.

The rearrangement links TRBV5-4 to TRBJ1-1; 8 bases map to TRBD1. Losses at the gene ends were 4 bases for V and 6 bases for J; bases not matched to a gene: 8. The CDR3 totals 14 residues. CDR1 is SGHNT and CDR2 is YYREEE in the germline V gene (reference sequence). CDR3 bases: TGTGCCAGCAGCGTGGACAGGGATGTCCCTGAAGCTTTCTTT. As protein: CASSVDRDVPEAFF. Variable domain in full (rest from reference TRBV5-4 and TRBJ1-1): ETGVTQSPTHLIKTRGQQVTLRCSSQSGHNTVSWYQQALGQGPQFIFQYYREEENGRGNFPPRFSGLQFPNYSSELNVNALELDDSALYLCASSVDRDVPEAFFGQGTRLTVV.

The chain employs TRBV30 and TRBJ1-5; D gene unclear. Germline V lookup: CDR1 GTSNPN, CDR2 SVGIG (reference sequence). The length of the CDR3 is 15 residues. The V end lost 3 bases, the J end lost 0 bases, and 12 bases lay between the germline ends. In nucleotides, the CDR3 is TGTGCCTGGAGCGGCCCGGGTTATAGCAATCAGCCCCAGCATTTT. It encodes CAWSGPGYSNQPQHF.

The table lists this clone with a few counts. The chain links TRBV29-1 to TRBJ1-2, with a possible D match to TRBD1 (6 bases). V was clipped by 7 bases and J by 4 bases, with 13 bases between them. The CDR3 contains 12 residues. Germline loops: CDR1 SQVTM, CDR2 ANQGSEA. The CDR3: CSARGQRYGYTF. CDR3 coding DNA: TGCAGCGCCCGTGGACAGCGCTATGGCTACACCTTC.

This clone was seen a few times. This chain joins TRBV7-9 and TRBJ2-7; D unresolved. Trimming cost V 5 bases and J 2 bases, with 10 bases left between them. The germline gives CDR1 SEHNR, CDR2 FQNEAQ (reference sequence). This CDR3 is built from 13 residues. In nucleotides, the CDR3 is TGTGCCAGCAGCGCTGGGATTCCCTACGAGCAGTACTTC. Its translation is CASSAGIPYEQYF.